This T cell receptor beta chain was identified during a study of shared clonotypes between healthy human individuals. General study points: Around 5.4% of naive CD4 clonotypes were common to a handful of donors.

Data came from immunoSEQ multiplex PCR; TCRdb stores just in-frame clones and leaves some out. The data hold approximately 2.3 million clones, with 80% to 95% observed a single time. All participating donors were Caucasian adults from Nashville, Tennessee. With respect to this clone: The antigen is not known.

This CDR3 spans 15 amino acids. Germline V gives CDR1 SGDLS, CDR2 YYNGEE. J was trimmed by 6 bases and V by 4 bases; bases with no gene match: 10. This chain connects TRBV9 to TRBJ2-1, with 7 nucleotides matching TRBD2. The clonotype was recovered from a man between 18 and 29 years old in good health. Some clones in this sample may be carry-over from other donors' samples. What was sequenced was naive CD4+ T cells from PBMCs. Indicated subset: CD45RA+ positively selected. CDR3 residues: CASSPGGVKGNEQFF. CDR3 bases: TGTGCCAGCAGCCCTGGGGGGGTCAAGGGCAATGAGCAGTTCTTC.